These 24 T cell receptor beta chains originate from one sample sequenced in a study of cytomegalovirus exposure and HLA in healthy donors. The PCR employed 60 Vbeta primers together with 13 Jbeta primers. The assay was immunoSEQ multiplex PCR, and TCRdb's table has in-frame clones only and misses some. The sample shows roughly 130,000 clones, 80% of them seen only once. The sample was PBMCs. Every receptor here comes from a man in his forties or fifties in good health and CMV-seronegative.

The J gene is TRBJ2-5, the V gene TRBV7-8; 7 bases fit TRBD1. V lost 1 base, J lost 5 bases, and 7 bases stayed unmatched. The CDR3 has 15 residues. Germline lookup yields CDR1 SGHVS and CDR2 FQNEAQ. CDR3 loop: CASSLVTGSSETQYF. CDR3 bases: TGTGCCAGCAGCTTAGTGACAGGGTCTTCGGAGACCCAGTACTTC.

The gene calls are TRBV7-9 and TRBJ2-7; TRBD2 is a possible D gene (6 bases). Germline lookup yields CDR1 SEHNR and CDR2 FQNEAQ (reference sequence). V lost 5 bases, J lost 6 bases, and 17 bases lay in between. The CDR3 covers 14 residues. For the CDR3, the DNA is TGTGCCAGCAGCCCAGTACCGGGAGTTGGCGAGCAGTACTTC. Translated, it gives CASSPVPGVGEQYF.

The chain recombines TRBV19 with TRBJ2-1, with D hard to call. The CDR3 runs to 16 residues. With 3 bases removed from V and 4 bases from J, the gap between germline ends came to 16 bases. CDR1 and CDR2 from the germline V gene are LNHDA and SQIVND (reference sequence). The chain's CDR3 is CASSIRWAPGYNEQFF. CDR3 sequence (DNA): TGTGCCAGTAGTATTCGTTGGGCTCCTGGGTACAATGAGCAGTTCTTC.

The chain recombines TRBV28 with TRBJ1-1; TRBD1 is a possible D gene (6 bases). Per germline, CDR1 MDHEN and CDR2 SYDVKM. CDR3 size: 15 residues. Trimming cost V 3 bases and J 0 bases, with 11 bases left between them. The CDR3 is CASSFPDRLNTEAFF. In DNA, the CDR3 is TGTGCCAGCAGTTTCCCCGACAGGCTGAACACTGAAGCTTTCTTT.

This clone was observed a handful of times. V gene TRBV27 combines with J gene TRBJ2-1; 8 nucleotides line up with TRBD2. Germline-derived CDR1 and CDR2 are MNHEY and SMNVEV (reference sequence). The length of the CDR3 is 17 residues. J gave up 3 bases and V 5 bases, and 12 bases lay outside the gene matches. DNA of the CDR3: TGTGCCAGCAGTCCCGCTAGTCTCGGGAGGGACTACAATGAGCAGTTCTTC. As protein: CASSPASLGRDYNEQFF.

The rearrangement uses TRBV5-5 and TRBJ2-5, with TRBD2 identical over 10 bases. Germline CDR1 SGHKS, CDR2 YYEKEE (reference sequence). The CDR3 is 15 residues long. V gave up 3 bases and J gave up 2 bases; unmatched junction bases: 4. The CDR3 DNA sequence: TGTGCCAGCAGCTCCGGGACTAGCGTGCAAGAGACCCAGTACTTC. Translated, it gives CASSSGTSVQETQYF.

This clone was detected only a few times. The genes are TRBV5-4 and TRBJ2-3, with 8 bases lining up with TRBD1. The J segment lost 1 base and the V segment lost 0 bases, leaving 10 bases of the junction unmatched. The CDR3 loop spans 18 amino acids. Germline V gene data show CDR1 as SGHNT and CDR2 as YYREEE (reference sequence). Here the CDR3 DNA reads TGTGCCAGCAGCTTGGTGATGAGACAGGGGAGCCGCACAGATACGCAGTATTTT. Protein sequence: CASSLVMRQGSRTDTQYF.

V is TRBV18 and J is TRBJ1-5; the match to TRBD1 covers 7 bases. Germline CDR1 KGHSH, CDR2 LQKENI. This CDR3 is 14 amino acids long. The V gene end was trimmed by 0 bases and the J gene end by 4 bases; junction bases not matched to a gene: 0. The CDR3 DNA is TGTGCCAGCTCACCACCGGGACAGAATCAGCCCCAGCATTTT. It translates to CASSPPGQNQPQHF.

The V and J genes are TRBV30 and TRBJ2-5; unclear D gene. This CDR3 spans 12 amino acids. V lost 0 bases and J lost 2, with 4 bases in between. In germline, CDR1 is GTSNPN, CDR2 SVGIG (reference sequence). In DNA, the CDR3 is TGTGCCTGGAGTGTCGGGCAAGAGACCCAGTACTTC. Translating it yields CAWSVGQETQYF.

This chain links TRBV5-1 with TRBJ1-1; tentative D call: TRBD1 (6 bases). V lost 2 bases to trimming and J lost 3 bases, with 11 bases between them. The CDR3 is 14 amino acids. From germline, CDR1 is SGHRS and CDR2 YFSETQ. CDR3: CASSFTGSDTEAFF. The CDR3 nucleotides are TGCGCCAGCAGCTTTACAGGGTCTGACACTGAAGCTTTCTTT.

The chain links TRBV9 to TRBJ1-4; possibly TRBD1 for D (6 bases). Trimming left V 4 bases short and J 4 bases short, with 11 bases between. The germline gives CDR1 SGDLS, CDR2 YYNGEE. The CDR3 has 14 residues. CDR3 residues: CASSPGQLNEKLFF. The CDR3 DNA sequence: TGTGCCAGCAGCCCTGGACAGCTTAATGAAAAACTGTTTTTT. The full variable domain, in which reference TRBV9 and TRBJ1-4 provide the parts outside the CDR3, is DSGVTQTPKHLITATGQRVTLRCSPRSGDLSVYWYQQSLDQGLQFLIQYYNGEERAKGNILERFSAQQFPDLHSELNLSSLELGDSALYFCASSPGQLNEKLFFGSGTQLSVL.

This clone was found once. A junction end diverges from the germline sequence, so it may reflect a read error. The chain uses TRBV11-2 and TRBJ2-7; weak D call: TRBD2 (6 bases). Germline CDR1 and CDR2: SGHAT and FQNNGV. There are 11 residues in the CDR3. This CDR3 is CASSLDQGTSF. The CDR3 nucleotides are TGTGCCAGCAGCTTAGATCAAGGGACTTCGTTC. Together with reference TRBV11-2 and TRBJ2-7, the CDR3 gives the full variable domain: EAGVAQSPRYKIIEKRQSVAFWCNPISGHATLYWYQQILGQGPKLLIQFQNNGVVDDSQLPKDRFSAERLKGVDSTLKIQPAKLEDSAVYLCASSLDQGTSFGPGTRLTVT.

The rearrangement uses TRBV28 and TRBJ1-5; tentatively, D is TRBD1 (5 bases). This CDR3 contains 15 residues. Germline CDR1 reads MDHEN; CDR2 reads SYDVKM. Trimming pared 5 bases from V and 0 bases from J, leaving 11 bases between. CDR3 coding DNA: TGTGCCAGCAGTCCGACAGCAAATAGCAATCAGCCCCAGCATTTT. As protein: CASSPTANSNQPQHF.

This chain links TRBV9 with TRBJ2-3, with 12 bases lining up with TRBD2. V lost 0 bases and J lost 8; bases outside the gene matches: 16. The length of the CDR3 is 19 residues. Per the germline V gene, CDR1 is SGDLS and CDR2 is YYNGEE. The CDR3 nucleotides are TGTGCCAGCAGCGTAGGGGGCAGCGCGACGACTAGCGGGAGAAGTACGCAGTATTTT. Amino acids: CASSVGGSATTSGRSTQYF.

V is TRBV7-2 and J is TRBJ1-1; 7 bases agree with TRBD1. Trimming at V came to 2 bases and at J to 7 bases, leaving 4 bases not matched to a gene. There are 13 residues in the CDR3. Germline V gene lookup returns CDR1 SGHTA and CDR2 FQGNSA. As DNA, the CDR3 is TGTGCCAGCAGCTTAATAGGGGGCGGTGAAGCTTTCTTT. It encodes CASSLIGGGEAFF.

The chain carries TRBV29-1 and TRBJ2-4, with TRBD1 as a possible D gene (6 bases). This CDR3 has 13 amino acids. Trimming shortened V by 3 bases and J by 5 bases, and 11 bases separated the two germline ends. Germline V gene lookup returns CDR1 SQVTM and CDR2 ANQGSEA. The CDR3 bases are TGCAGCGTTGATGCCCAGGGGCAAAACATTCAGTACTTC. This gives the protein CSVDAQGQNIQYF.

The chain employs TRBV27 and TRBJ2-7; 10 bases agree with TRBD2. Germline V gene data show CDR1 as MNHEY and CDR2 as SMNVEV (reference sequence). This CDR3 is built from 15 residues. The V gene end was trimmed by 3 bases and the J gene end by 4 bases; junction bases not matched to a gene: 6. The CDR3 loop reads CASSLRASGSYEQYF. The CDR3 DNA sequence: TGTGCCAGCAGTTTGCGGGCTAGCGGGAGTTACGAGCAGTACTTC.

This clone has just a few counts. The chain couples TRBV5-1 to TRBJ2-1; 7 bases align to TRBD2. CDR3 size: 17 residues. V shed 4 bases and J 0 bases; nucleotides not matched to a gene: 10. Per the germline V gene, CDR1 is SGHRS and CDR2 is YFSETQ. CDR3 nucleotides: TGCGCCAGCAGCACCCCTAGCGGACTTAGCTCCTACAATGAGCAGTTCTTC. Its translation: CASSTPSGLSSYNEQFF.

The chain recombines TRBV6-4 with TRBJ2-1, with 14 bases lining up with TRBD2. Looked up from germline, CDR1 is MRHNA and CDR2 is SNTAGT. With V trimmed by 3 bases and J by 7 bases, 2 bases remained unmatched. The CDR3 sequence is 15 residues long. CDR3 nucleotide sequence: TGTGCCAGCAGTGATGGGACTAGCGGGGGAAATGAGCAGTTCTTC. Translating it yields CASSDGTSGGNEQFF.

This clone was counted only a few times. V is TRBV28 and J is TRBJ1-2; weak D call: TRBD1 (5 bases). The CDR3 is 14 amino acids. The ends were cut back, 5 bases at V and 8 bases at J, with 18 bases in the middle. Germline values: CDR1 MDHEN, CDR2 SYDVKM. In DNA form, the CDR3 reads TGTGCCAGCAGTCCCGGGACTCCGATTATAGGCTACACCTTC. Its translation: CASSPGTPIIGYTF.

The CDR3 is CASSQPGHLGGTEAFF. The DNA of the CDR3 is TGTGCCAGCAGCCAACCGGGACATTTAGGCGGCACTGAAGCTTTCTTT. The V gene is TRBV4-2, the J gene TRBJ1-1; D might be TRBD1 (6 bases). Between the trimmed V and J ends, which lost 2 bases and 4 bases, there was a span of 17 bases. Germline V lookup: CDR1 LGHNA, CDR2 YNFKEQ. The CDR3 runs to 16 residues.

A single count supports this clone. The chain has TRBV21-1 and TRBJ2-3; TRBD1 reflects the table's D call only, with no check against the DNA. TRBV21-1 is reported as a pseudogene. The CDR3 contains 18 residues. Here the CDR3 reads CASQPRRGRGQLTDTQYF. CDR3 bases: TGTGCCAGCCAGCCCAGAAGGGGCAGGGGCCAACTCACAGATACGCAGTATTTT.

CDR3 DNA sequence: TGCGCCAGCAGCGAGTCTTCTCCATCCAAACAGCCCCAGCATTTT. Translating it yields CASSESSPSKQPQHF. The chain carries TRBV4-1 and TRBJ1-5; D remains ambiguous. CDR3 size: 15 residues. Deletions cut 5 bases from V and 7 bases from J, with 18 bases between. In germline, CDR1 is MGHRA, CDR2 YSYEKL.

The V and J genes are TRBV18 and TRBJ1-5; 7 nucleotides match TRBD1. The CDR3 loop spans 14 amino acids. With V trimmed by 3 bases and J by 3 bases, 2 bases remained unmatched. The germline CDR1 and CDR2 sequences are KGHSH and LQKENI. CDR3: CASSPGTVNQPQHF. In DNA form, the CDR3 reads TGTGCCAGCTCACCCGGGACAGTCAATCAGCCCCAGCATTTT.